This TCR beta chain was recovered during a study of control samples from healthy donors and cancer patients. This table comes from immunoSEQ multiplex PCR, and its TCRdb copy is limited to in-frame clones, with some not included. The sample yields 350,000 to 450,000 clones, approximately 92% seen once. Trimming removed 4 bases at V and 7 bases at J, with 7 bases between. Germline V gene sequence: CDR1 DFQATT, CDR2 SNEGSKA (reference sequence). CDR3 length: 11 residues. The TCR sequence derives from a man in his forties with head and neck cancer. This chain joins TRBV20-1 and TRBJ2-2, with unresolved D. Material for sequencing was PBMCs. Written as DNA, the CDR3 is TGCAGTGCTATTATTGGCGGGGAGCTGTTTTTT. This sequence encodes CSAIIGGELFF.